The 6 T cell receptor beta chains below were found in one sample sequenced in a study of T cell responses to AZD1222 COVID-19 vaccine (dated by TCRdb to the early 2020s). Receptor amplification or capture employed the immunoSEQ multiplex PCR assay. Held by TCRdb, this immuneACCESS table contains in-frame sequences only and omits some clones. Under half of the omission traces to an unresolved V gene where checked; the cause of the rest is unknown. This sample is represented by over 130,000 clones; approximately 90% of them were singletons. Under 4% of the sample goes to the ten largest clones. In the paper's terms, the time point label means: about 28 days (+/-7) after the second vaccine dose. Specimen: peripheral blood, collected 28 days after the second AZD1222 dose. These receptor sequences come from an adult who received the AZD1222 COVID-19 vaccine.

The chain links TRBV27 to TRBJ2-2; 10 bases agree with TRBD1. Germline V gene lookup returns CDR1 MNHEY and CDR2 SMNVEV (reference sequence). The CDR3 runs 17 residues. The trim removed 1 base at V and 3 bases at J, leaving 5 bases unmatched. CDR3 loop: CASSLYQDRGYTGELFF. The DNA of the CDR3 is TGTGCCAGCAGTTTATATCAGGACAGGGGGTACACCGGGGAGCTGTTTTTT.

The V gene is TRBV28, the J gene TRBJ1-5; 12 bases agree with TRBD1. J gave up 4 bases and V 8 bases, and 12 bases lay outside the gene matches. The CDR3 totals 17 residues. Germline CDR1 is MDHEN and CDR2 is SYDVKM. The CDR3 bases are TGTGCCAGCGGGCCATTGACGGGACAGGGGGCGAATCAGCCCCAGCATTTT. Protein: CASGPLTGQGANQPQHF.

In its sample, this clone was seen a few times. This chain connects TRBV7-6 to TRBJ2-5; D possibly corresponds to TRBD2 (6 bases). This CDR3 is built from 15 residues. From germline, CDR1 is SGHVS and CDR2 FNYEAQ. Trimming took 2 bases from V and 5 from J, leaving 15 bases between them. The CDR3 loop reads CASSLQVAGPETQYF. Written as DNA, the CDR3 is TGTGCCAGCAGCTTACAGGTGGCGGGGCCGGAGACCCAGTACTTC.

In this sample, this clone turned up many times. In DNA form, the CDR3 reads TGTGCCAGCAGCTCCGTGGGACAGGACTCTGGAAACACCATATATTTT. This translates into CASSSVGQDSGNTIYF. The V and J genes are TRBV7-6 and TRBJ1-3; 8 bases agree with TRBD1. The germline gives CDR1 SGHVS, CDR2 FNYEAQ. V lost 4 bases, J lost 0 bases, and 5 bases stayed unmatched. This CDR3 has 16 amino acids.

This clone is a singleton in its sample. The V gene is TRBV30, the J gene TRBJ2-7; 7 nucleotides agree with TRBD2. This CDR3 contains 14 residues. The V gene end was trimmed by 0 bases and the J gene end by 3 bases; junction bases not matched to a gene: 5. Germline CDR1 and CDR2: GTSNPN and SVGIG (reference sequence). Written as DNA, the CDR3 is TGTGCCTGGAGTGTATCGGGACTAAACTACGAGCAGTACTTC. Translating it yields CAWSVSGLNYEQYF.

V and J are TRBV19 and TRBJ2-5, with 9 bases that match TRBD2. This CDR3 is built from 15 residues. Germline trimming cut 3 bases from V and 2 bases from J; bases unmatched to any gene: 4. Per germline, CDR1 LNHDA and CDR2 SQIVND (reference sequence). DNA of the CDR3: TGTGCCAGTAGTATTGTGGGACTAGCACAAGAGACCCAGTACTTC. This sequence encodes CASSIVGLAQETQYF. The full variable domain, in which reference TRBV19 and TRBJ2-5 provide the parts outside the CDR3, is DGGITQSPKYLFRKEGQNVTLSCEQNLNHDAMYWYRQDPGQGLRLIYYSQIVNDFQKGDIAEGYSVSREKKESFPLTVTSAQKNPTAFYLCASSIVGLAQETQYFGPGTRLLVL.